These 18 T cell receptor beta chains were sequenced from one sample in a study of glioma-infiltrating T cells (dated by TCRdb to 2016 to 2017). The sequencing machine was an Illumina MiSeq. TCR alpha and beta CDR3 regions were amplified with the iRepertoire nested amplicon-rescue multiplex PCR (arm-PCR) platform from RNA. TCRdb took the public reads, trimmed them with fastp at Q25, ran MiXCR for clone calling and kept in-frame beta chains. Rows are combined by CDR3 protein, so each entry shows the most common genes and DNA. For this sample the table gives around 170,000 distinct CDR3 sequences, of which roughly two fifths were detected only once. Roughly 5.4% of the sample is in the top ten clones. The material sequenced was glioma tissue, nonneoplastic brain tissue, or PBMCs (not recorded which). The receptors come from a human donor with low-grade glioma or glioblastoma, undergoing nonglioma brain surgery, or in good health (not recorded which).

About this clonotype: A clone one base away is much larger, so this may be a read error. The gene calls are TRBV28 and TRBJ2-1; 10 bases are a match to TRBD1. Germline CDR1 MDHEN, CDR2 SYDVKM. Trimming took 6 bases from V and 5 from J; bases not matched to a gene: 4. The CDR3 has 14 residues. CDR3 protein: CASRGQGTNNEQFF. The CDR3 bases are TGTGCCAGCAGGGGACAGGGGACCAACAATGAGCAGTTCTTC.

As for this clonotype: No conserved phenylalanine or tryptophan is present at the end of the CDR3, so a read error is the likely explanation. V gene TRBV6-1 combines with J gene TRBJ2-1, with D maybe TRBD1 (5 bases). The CDR3 runs 14 residues. Germline lookup yields CDR1 MNHNS and CDR2 SASEGT. The CDR3 is CASSLGAAGNEQFL. CDR3 coding DNA: TGTGCAAGCAGCCTAGGGGCAGCAGGCAATGAGCAGTTCTTA.

This clonotype was picked up a small number of times. The gene calls are TRBV10-3 and TRBJ1-1; D gene uncertain. Germline CDR1 is ENHRY and CDR2 is SYGVKD. The CDR3 consists of 13 residues. The V end was cut by 4 bases, the J end by 1 base, with 7 bases between. Here the CDR3 reads CAISGRPNTEAFF. The CDR3 bases are TGTGCCATCAGTGGACGACCGAACACTGAAGCTTTCTTT.

This clonotype was observed many times. V is TRBV27 and J is TRBJ2-7, with D unclear. The germline CDR1 and CDR2 sequences are MNHEY and SMNVEV (reference sequence). CDR3 length equals 12 residues. V lost 2 bases and J 1 base, leaving 3 bases between the germline ends. The DNA for the CDR3 is TGTGCCAGCAGTTTACCGTCCTACGAGCAGTACTTC. It translates to CASSLPSYEQYF.

The V and J genes are TRBV12-3 or TRBV12-4 and TRBJ1-1; D not certain. This CDR3 is built from 13 residues. Between the trimmed V and J ends, which lost 3 bases and 3 bases, there was a span of 8 bases. In DNA, the CDR3 is TGTGCCAGCAGTTTGCTCCTAGACACTGAAGCTTTCTTT. It is translated as CASSLLLDTEAFF.

The table lists this clonotype with many counts. The V call is TRBV28, the J call TRBJ2-5, with 8 bases matching TRBD2. The CDR3 spans 13 residues. V lost 7 bases, J lost 3 bases, and 4 bases stayed unmatched. Germline V gene data show CDR1 as MDHEN and CDR2 as SYDVKM. CDR3 residues: CASILSGEETQYF. CDR3 nucleotide sequence: TGTGCCAGCATCCTTAGCGGGGAAGAGACCCAGTACTTC.

A remark on this clonotype: A much larger clonotype is one base distant, so this may be a read error. The chain links TRBV7-3 to TRBJ1-1; unclear D gene. The length of the CDR3 is 15 residues. Germline CDR1 is SGHTA and CDR2 is FQGTGA. The CDR3 DNA reads as TGTGCCAGCATCTTAACGAACAATCCGAACACTGAAGCTTTCTTT. It specifies CASILTNNPNTEAFF.

This clonotype was detected a few times. J is TRBJ2-1 and V is TRBV10-2, with TRBD2 matching over 7 bases. Germline-derived CDR1 and CDR2 are WSHSY and SAAADI. J was trimmed by 3 bases and V by 2 bases; bases with no gene match: 7. This CDR3 comprises 16 residues. The CDR3 nucleotides are TGCGCCAGCAGTGAGATGGTAGCGGGCCTCTACAATGAGCAGTTCTTC. Translated, it gives CASSEMVAGLYNEQFF.

In its sample, this clonotype was seen a few times. The chain recombines TRBV6-1 with TRBJ2-6; no definite D call. CDR1 and CDR2 from the germline V gene are MNHNS and SASEGT. The V end lost 7 bases, the J end lost 0 bases, and 1 base lay between the germline ends. This CDR3 has 12 amino acids. DNA of the CDR3: TGTGCCAGCACCTCTGGGGCCAACGTCCTGACTTTC. Translated, it gives CASTSGANVLTF.

The chain links TRBV3-1 to TRBJ2-5; 14 bases are a match to TRBD2. The length of the CDR3 is 15 residues. V shed 5 bases, J shed 5 bases, and the junction held 4 bases outside the gene matches. CDR1 LGHDT and CDR2 YNNKEL come from the germline V gene (reference sequence). The CDR3 spells CASSEGTSGSETQYF. CDR3 DNA: TGTGCCAGCAGCGAAGGGACTAGCGGGAGTGAGACCCAGTACTTC.

This clonotype has a single count. This may stem from a read error, because a much larger clone lies one nucleotide away. The chain is built from TRBV20-1 and TRBJ1-4, with D uncertain. From germline, CDR1 is DFQATT and CDR2 SNEGSKA (reference sequence). CDR3 length: 12 residues. CDR3 sequence: CGSRKTNEKLFF. The CDR3 DNA is TGCGGAAGCCGTAAGACTAATGAAAAACTGTTTTTT.

This clonotype has at least ten counts. The J gene is TRBJ2-7, the V gene TRBV20-1; 8 bases map to TRBD2. This CDR3 is 15 amino acids long. Germline V gene sequence: CDR1 DFQATT, CDR2 SNEGSKA (reference sequence). Trimming cost V 2 bases and J 2 bases; bases outside gene matches: 8. The DNA for the CDR3 is TGCAGTGCTAGATCCGGTGGTAGCGGGACCTACGAGCAGTACTTC. Translated, it gives CSARSGGSGTYEQYF.

The chain joins TRBV29-1 to TRBJ2-1; D perhaps matches TRBD1 (6 bases). Germline assignment: CDR1 SQVTM and CDR2 ANQGSEA. CDR3 size: 13 residues. V lost 5 bases to trimming and J lost 0 bases, with 8 bases between them. CDR3 region: CSVQGNSYNEQFF. The CDR3, as DNA: TGCAGCGTTCAGGGGAACTCCTACAATGAGCAGTTCTTC.

As concerns this clonotype: A much larger clone sits a single nucleotide away, making a read error possible. This chain links TRBV3-1 with TRBJ1-1; a possible D gene is TRBD1 (5 bases). The V and J ends lost 6 bases and 5 bases respectively, with 13 bases between them. Per germline, CDR1 LGHDT and CDR2 YNNKEL (reference sequence). The CDR3 totals 13 residues. CDR3 sequence (DNA): TGTGCCAGCAGACGCGTTGGGGGGACTGAAGCTTTCTTT. Its translation: CASRRVGGTEAFF.

This CDR3 is CSADLGREVGGTQYF. The CDR3 nucleotides are TGCAGTGCTGACTTGGGGCGGGAGGTGGGAGGGACCCAGTACTTC. V usage is TRBV20-1 and J usage is TRBJ2-5; 8 positions agree with TRBD2. Germline lookup yields CDR1 DFQATT and CDR2 SNEGSKA (reference sequence). The CDR3 contains 15 residues. V lost 5 bases and J lost 7; bases outside the gene matches: 15.

Details on this clonotype: Its ends do not fully match the called genes, so a read error is possible. The chain recombines TRBV27 with TRBJ2-3; D unresolved. There are 13 residues in the CDR3. Per germline, CDR1 MNHEY and CDR2 SMNVEV (reference sequence). CDR3 nucleotide sequence: TGCGCCAGCAGTTTAAGGGAAGCAGATACGGAGTATTTT. This gives the protein CASSLREADTEYF.

This clonotype has ten or more counts. The chain is built from TRBV6-1 and TRBJ2-3; D possibly corresponds to TRBD1 (6 bases). The CDR3 contains 12 residues. Trimming removed 6 bases from V and 6 bases from J, with 10 bases in between. Germline V lookup: CDR1 MNHNS, CDR2 SASEGT. Written as DNA, the CDR3 is TGTGCCAGCAGCCAAACAGGGGATACGCAGTATTTT. This encodes CASSQTGDTQYF.

Regarding this clonotype: Compared with germline, one end of the junction differs, possibly owing to a read error. J is TRBJ2-1 and V is TRBV7-2, with 7 nucleotides matching TRBD2. The CDR3 is 15 residues long. CDR1 is SGHTA, CDR2 FQGNSA, per germline. This CDR3 is CASSFSSGTYREEFF. CDR3 DNA sequence: TGTGCCAGCAGCTTTTCCAGCGGGACCTACCGTGAGGAGTTCTTC.